Listed below are T cell receptor beta chains from one sample, sequenced in a study of blood T cell repertoires in COVID-19. Measured with immunoSEQ multiplex PCR; TCRdb has only the in-frame clones, and not every one. The data show 150,000 to 250,000 clones, with 80% to 85% seen just once and around 7% held by the top ten. The sequenced sample consisted of PBMCs or T cells enriched from blood (not recorded which). These receptors all come from a man aged 40-50 years who had recovered from COVID-19. Each CDR3 is given with its conserved first and last residue. Each record gives: J gene, V gene, clone size, D gene, CDR3 protein, CDR3 DNA. The D gene is left open where the match is weak. Clone size is shown for a subset of rows, as once, few, many or a class of expanded clone.

TRBJ1-2	TRBV5-1	-	-	CASSLQGSEGYTF	TGCGCCAGCAGCTTACAGGGATCGGAGGGCTACACCTTC
TRBJ2-1	TRBV7-8	-	TRBD2	CASSLALSLAGAPWFHEQFF	TGTGCCAGCAGCTTAGCGCTTTCACTAGCGGGGGCCCCGTGGTTCCATGAGCAGTTCTTC
TRBJ1-2	TRBV3-1/TRBV3-2	once	-	CASSPETASDPYGYTF	TGTGCCAGCAGCCCAGAGACAGCCAGCGACCCCTATGGCTACACCTTC
TRBJ1-2	TRBV6-1	many	TRBD1	CASSEPSGTGHYGYTF	TGTGCCAGCAGTGAACCCTCCGGGACAGGGCACTATGGCTACACCTTC
TRBJ1-5	TRBV19	once	-	CASSIGQRNQPQHF	TGTGCCAGTAGTATAGGACAGAGAAATCAGCCCCAGCATTTT
TRBJ2-2	TRBV4-3	-	TRBD1	CASSQDVAGGTLDTGELFF	TGCGCCAGCAGCCAAGATGTCGCAGGGGGAACGTTAGACACCGGGGAGCTGTTTTTT
TRBJ2-5	TRBV11-1	-	-	CASSLGEVETQYF	TGTGCCAGCAGCTTAGGCGAGGTGGAGACCCAGTACTTC
TRBJ1-6	TRBV19	-	-	CASSLVTGTPLHF	TGTGCCAGTAGCCTAGTTACAGGGACACCCCTCCACTTT
TRBJ1-5	TRBV6-2/TRBV6-3	-	-	CASSYSIAFGQPQHF	TGTGCCAGCAGTTACTCGATAGCGTTTGGTCAGCCCCAGCATTTT
TRBJ2-3	TRBV11-3	-	TRBD2	CASSPSTSGGPDTQYF	TGTGCCAGCAGCCCGTCGACTAGCGGGGGCCCAGATACGCAGTATTTT
TRBJ1-2	TRBV19	-	TRBD1	CASSMLKTGGSNGYTF	TGTGCCAGTAGTATGTTGAAGACAGGGGGGTCGAATGGCTACACCTTC
TRBJ1-1	TRBV3-1/TRBV3-2	-	-	CASSQVLWQEAFF	TGTGCCAGCAGCCAGGTGCTCTGGCAGGAAGCTTTCTTT
TRBJ1-2	TRBV4-2	-	-	CASSQDWAGYGYTF	TGTGCCAGCAGCCAAGATTGGGCCGGCTATGGCTACACCTTC
TRBJ2-6	TRBV10-3	-	TRBD1	CAISDGMGTEKDSSGANVLTF	TGTGCCATCAGTGACGGAATGGGGACAGAAAAAGACTCCTCTGGGGCCAACGTCCTGACTTTC
TRBJ2-3	TRBV30	-	-	CAWSVTGTQYF	TGTGCCTGGAGTGTCACGGGTACGCAGTATTTT
TRBJ2-7	TRBV20-1	-	-	CSASPSALHEQYF	TGCAGTGCTAGTCCTAGCGCGTTGCACGAGCAGTACTTC
TRBJ1-1	TRBV6-2/TRBV6-3	-	-	CASSYGGRFEAFF	TGTGCCAGCAGTTACGGGGGCCGATTTGAAGCTTTCTTT
TRBJ2-5	TRBV5-1	-	-	CASSFGSSVSQETQYF	TGCGCCAGCAGCTTTGGGTCTAGCGTATCCCAGGAGACCCAGTACTTC
TRBJ1-1	TRBV15	-	TRBD1	CATSTLDRAGTEAFF	TGTGCCACCAGCACATTGGACAGGGCGGGCACTGAAGCTTTCTTT
TRBJ1-3	TRBV6-5	-	-	CASTATPGSGNTIYF	TGTGCCAGCACGGCCACACCGGGCTCTGGAAACACCATATATTTT
TRBJ1-4	TRBV5-1	-	TRBD1	CASSEGQGIGEKLFF	TGCGCCAGCAGCGAGGGACAGGGTATTGGTGAAAAACTGTTTTTT
TRBJ1-5	TRBV2	-	TRBD1	CASSEWDRGPHQPQHF	TGTGCCAGCAGTGAATGGGACAGGGGTCCCCATCAGCCCCAGCATTTT
TRBJ2-3	TRBV11-3	-	TRBD2	CASSFGLAGGSDTQYF	TGTGCCAGCAGCTTTGGACTAGCGGGAGGCTCAGATACGCAGTATTTT
TRBJ2-1	TRBV12-5	-	TRBD1	CASGLVGTGAPIPSYNEQFF	TGTGCTAGTGGTTTGGTCGGGACAGGGGCCCCTATTCCCTCCTACAATGAGCAGTTCTTC
TRBJ1-1	TRBV10-3	-	-	CAISDTDRLNTEAFF	TGTGCCATCAGTGACACAGACAGATTGAACACTGAAGCTTTCTTT
TRBJ2-5	TRBV4-2	-	TRBD2	CASSQEGPSGGETQYF	TGTGCCAGCAGCCAAGAAGGTCCTAGCGGGGGTGAGACCCAGTACTTC
TRBJ1-1	TRBV24-1	-	TRBD1	CATSGSGGNTEAFF	TGTGCCACCAGTGGTTCAGGGGGGAACACTGAAGCTTTCTTT
TRBJ2-5	TRBV5-1	-	-	CASSLTGIGETQYF	TGCGCCAGCAGCTTGACCGGGATAGGGGAGACCCAGTACTTC
TRBJ1-5	TRBV29-1	-	-	CSVSMGATNNQPQHF	TGCAGCGTTTCCATGGGGGCTACGAACAATCAGCCCCAGCATTTT
TRBJ1-1	TRBV7-6	-	TRBD1	CASSLAPGQANTEAFF	TGTGCCAGCAGCTTAGCCCCAGGACAGGCTAACACTGAAGCTTTCTTT
TRBJ2-2	TRBV28	-	-	CASRGGPHRAGELFF	TGTGCCAGCAGGGGGGGGCCCCACCGGGCCGGGGAGCTGTTTTTT
TRBJ1-2	TRBV7-8	-	TRBD1	CASSFSSLPGQGNLNYGYTF	TGTGCCAGCAGCTTTTCCTCCTTACCGGGACAGGGAAATCTGAACTATGGCTACACCTTC
TRBJ1-1	TRBV5-1	-	-	CASSFIAGMNTEAFF	TGCGCCAGCAGCTTTATTGCAGGGATGAACACTGAAGCTTTCTTT
TRBJ2-7	TRBV7-9	once	TRBD1	CASSWGPTGMGYEQYF	TGTGCCAGCAGCTGGGGACCGACAGGGATGGGCTACGAGCAGTACTTC
TRBJ1-2	TRBV28	few	-	CASSLLAANYGYTF	TGTGCCAGCAGTTTATTAGCAGCTAACTATGGCTACACCTTC
TRBJ2-7	TRBV4-3	-	TRBD2	CASSQDLAGAYEQYF	TGCGCCAGCAGCCAAGATCTAGCGGGGGCCTACGAGCAGTACTTC
TRBJ2-7	TRBV5-5	-	TRBD1	CASSSAGTGGYEQYF	TGTGCCAGCAGCTCCGCCGGGACAGGGGGATACGAGCAGTACTTC
TRBJ2-2	TRBV7-9	-	TRBD1	CASSLMGQGGAGELFF	TGTGCCAGCAGCTTAATGGGACAGGGGGGCGCCGGGGAGCTGTTTTTT
TRBJ2-7	TRBV5-5	-	TRBD1	CASSLTLSRDRPYEQYF	TGTGCCAGCAGCTTAACACTTAGTCGGGACAGGCCCTACGAGCAGTACTTC
TRBJ1-2	TRBV13	-	-	CASSLYRQGGYTF	TGTGCCAGCAGCTTATACAGGCAGGGTGGCTACACCTTC
TRBJ1-1	TRBV10-3	-	-	CAISAENTEAFF	TGTGCCATCAGTGCAGAGAACACTGAAGCTTTCTTT
TRBJ2-7	TRBV4-1	-	-	CASSDREIHYEQYF	TGCGCCAGCAGCGACCGGGAAATACACTACGAGCAGTACTTC
TRBJ2-5	TRBV28	-	-	CASSPRGFQETQYF	TGTGCCAGCAGTCCAAGGGGGTTCCAAGAGACCCAGTACTTC
TRBJ1-1	TRBV19	-	TRBD1	CASSNQRTGEAFF	TGTGCCAGTAGTAACCAAAGGACAGGGGAAGCTTTCTTT
TRBJ1-5	TRBV30	-	TRBD1	CAWSVGQVMSNQPQHF	TGTGCCTGGAGTGTGGGACAGGTGATGAGCAATCAGCCCCAGCATTTT
TRBJ2-7	TRBV28	once	TRBD2	CASSSRTGGDGYEQYF	TGTGCCAGCAGTTCTAGGACGGGGGGGGACGGTTACGAGCAGTACTTC
TRBJ1-4	TRBV19	-	-	CASSARQVFNEKLFF	TGTGCCAGTAGTGCCAGACAGGTGTTTAATGAAAAACTGTTTTTT
TRBJ1-2	TRBV5-5	-	-	CASSLSAEPGYTF	TGTGCCAGCAGCTTGAGTGCTGAGCCTGGCTACACCTTC
TRBJ1-2	TRBV19	-	TRBD1	CASTSFLGQGRARGYTF	TGTGCCAGTACTTCTTTCCTGGGACAGGGTAGGGCGCGGGGCTACACCTTC
TRBJ1-3	TRBV9	-	-	CASSSGHDGNTIYF	TGTGCCAGCAGCTCGGGACATGATGGAAACACCATATATTTT
TRBJ1-1	TRBV29-1	-	-	CSVNVRGTEAFF	TGCAGCGTCAACGTCAGGGGCACTGAAGCTTTCTTT
TRBJ1-5	TRBV6-5	-	-	CASRAPGVNQPQHF	TGTGCCAGCAGGGCGCCTGGAGTTAATCAGCCCCAGCATTTT
TRBJ2-5	TRBV7-2	-	TRBD2	CASSLSQPGLVLETQYF	TGTGCCAGCAGCTTGTCTCAACCGGGACTAGTTTTGGAGACCCAGTACTTC
TRBJ1-5	TRBV5-1	-	-	CASSLVLRDTKVNQPQHF	TGCGCCAGCAGCTTAGTACTCCGGGACACAAAAGTCAATCAGCCCCAGCATTTT
TRBJ2-1	TRBV5-5	-	TRBD1	CASSSDRDRRYNEQFF	TGTGCCAGCAGCTCCGACCGGGACAGAAGATACAATGAGCAGTTCTTC